The 17 T cell receptor beta chains given below trace back to one sample, sequenced in a study of spatial heterogeneity in lung cancer (dated by TCRdb to between 2018 and 2020). Libraries were made using 5' RACE. Sequenced using a NextSeq 500. Using fastp at Q25 and MiXCR, TCRdb reprocessed the public reads and kept productive beta chains. Here each entry gathers all rows of one CDR3 protein and keeps the most common genes and DNA. The sample table records around 92,000 distinct CDR3 sequences; over 9.5% of these occur just once. The ten most abundant clones make up just over 40% of the sample. The time point label corresponds to: sample taken at primary tumor resection. The sequencing used PBMCs, collected at surgery. The source of these receptors is a male donor with early-stage non-small cell lung cancer.

This clonotype was detected a few times. The chain recombines TRBV5-5 with TRBJ2-3; possibly TRBD1 for D (6 bases). The CDR3 is made up of 16 amino acids. Germline V gene lookup returns CDR1 SGHKS and CDR2 YYEKEE (reference sequence). The germline V and J ends were trimmed by 0 bases and 2 bases, with 13 bases remaining between them. The CDR3 DNA reads TGTGCCAGCAGCTTGGGGGCCCAGGGGCCCACAGATACGCAGTATTTT. Translating gives CASSLGAQGPTDTQYF.

This clonotype has only a few counts. V is TRBV7-3 and J is TRBJ2-2; D gene uncertain. This CDR3 spans 13 amino acids. V was cut by 1 base and J by 6 bases, with 6 bases left in between. Germline V gene data show CDR1 as SGHTA and CDR2 as FQGTGA. CDR3: CASSLSLAGELFF. In DNA, the CDR3 is TGTGCCAGCAGCTTAAGTCTAGCCGGGGAGCTGTTTTTT.

This clonotype has more than one count but fewer than ten. The V call is TRBV28, the J call TRBJ2-1; 8 bases align to TRBD2. Losses at the gene ends were 4 bases for V and 9 bases for J; bases not matched to a gene: 11. This CDR3 spans 15 amino acids. From germline, CDR1 is MDHEN and CDR2 SYDVKM. As DNA, the CDR3 is TGTGCCAGCAGTTACTCAACGGGGGGGAGGGTTGAGCAGTTCTTC. Residues: CASSYSTGGRVEQFF.

The chain uses TRBV14 and TRBJ1-6, with a weak D call TRBD1 (6 bases). The germline V gene encodes CDR1 SGHDN and CDR2 FVKESK. The CDR3 runs 13 residues. Trimming pared 4 bases from V and 8 bases from J, leaving 9 bases between. CDR3: CASSPGQYSPLHF. In DNA, the CDR3 is TGTGCCAGCAGCCCCGGACAGTATTCACCCCTCCACTTT. The complete variable domain, with remaining parts taken from reference TRBV14 and TRBJ1-6, reads EAGVTQFPSHSVIEKGQTVTLRCDPISGHDNLYWYRRVMGKEIKFLLHFVKESKQDESGMPNNRFLAERTGGTYSTLKVQPAELEDSGVYFCASSPGQYSPLHFGNGTRLTVT.

The chain carries TRBV7-9 and TRBJ1-4; D ambiguous. Germline-derived CDR1 and CDR2 are SEHNR and FQNEAQ (reference sequence). Trimming cost V 1 base and J 10 bases, with 10 bases left between them. CDR3 length equals 13 residues. This CDR3 is CASSLDGVRKLFF. CDR3 coding DNA: TGTGCCAGCAGCTTAGATGGGGTACGAAAACTGTTTTTT.

Here the CDR3 DNA reads TGTGCCAGCAGCCCTAGCCGAGGGGCAGATACGCAGTATTTT. Protein product: CASSPSRGADTQYF. This chain links TRBV7-2 with TRBJ2-3; D tentatively reads TRBD1 or TRBD2 (5 bases each). The CDR3 consists of 14 residues. Germline CDR1 and CDR2: SGHTA and FQGNSA. Trimming took off 5 bases at V and 4 bases at J, with 13 bases between the two ends. Full variable domain (missing parts from reference TRBV7-2 and TRBJ2-3): GAGVSQSPSNKVTEKGKDVELRCDPISGHTALYWYRQSLGQGLEFLIYFQGNSAPDKSGLPSDRFSAERTGGSVSTLTIQRTQQEDSAVYLCASSPSRGADTQYFGPGTRLTVL.

Only a few counts were recorded for this clonotype. V and J are TRBV24-1 and TRBJ2-3, with D maybe TRBD1 (6 bases). The V gene's germline CDR1 is KGHDR and CDR2 SFDVKD. The V gene lost 0 bases and the J gene lost 0 bases, with 12 bases spanning the gap. This CDR3 has 17 amino acids. CDR3 residues: CATSDLGTGPSTDTQYF. In DNA, the CDR3 is TGTGCCACCAGTGATTTGGGAACAGGGCCCAGCACAGATACGCAGTATTTT.

This clonotype was detected ten times or more. The V call is TRBV5-5, the J call TRBJ2-7; 7 bases map to TRBD1. CDR1 and CDR2 from the germline V gene are SGHKS and YYEKEE (reference sequence). V gave up 3 bases and J gave up 4 bases; unmatched junction bases: 1. The length of the CDR3 is 12 residues. The CDR3 region has the DNA TGTGCCAGCAGCTCACAGGGGTACGAGCAGTACTTC. Translated: CASSSQGYEQYF.

The chain joins TRBV2 to TRBJ2-2; D is ambiguous. V lost 2 bases and J 6 bases, leaving 13 bases between the germline ends. Germline values: CDR1 SNHLY, CDR2 FYNNEI. There are 15 residues in the CDR3. CDR3 DNA sequence: TGTGCCAGCAGTGAACGGTTGAAGGAGTCCGGGGAGCTGTTTTTT. Its translation: CASSERLKESGELFF.

This clonotype was found a few times. This rearrangement joins TRBV20-1 to TRBJ2-3, with D perhaps matching TRBD2 (5 bases). This CDR3 has 12 amino acids. V was clipped by 0 bases and J by 9 bases, with 10 bases between them. Germline CDR1 and CDR2: DFQATT and SNEGSKA (reference sequence). CDR3 in amino acids: CSAREAGLTQYF. CDR3 sequence (DNA): TGCAGTGCTAGAGAGGCCGGACTGACGCAGTATTTT.

This clonotype has at least ten counts. The rearrangement joins TRBV27 to TRBJ1-5; D is ambiguous. Germline V CDR1 and CDR2: MNHEY, SMNVEV (reference sequence). This CDR3 contains 15 residues. The V end lost 6 bases, the J end lost 0 bases, and 12 bases lay between the germline ends. Written as DNA, the CDR3 is TGTGCCAGCAGCCCCGTTCACCCTAGCAATCAGCCCCAGCATTTT. Translating it yields CASSPVHPSNQPQHF.

This clonotype has just a few counts. The genes are TRBV5-8 and TRBJ2-5; tentatively, D is TRBD2 (6 bases). Germline V gives CDR1 SGHTS, CDR2 YDEGEE. The CDR3 consists of 15 residues. V dropped 2 bases and J dropped 5 bases, with 16 bases sitting between them. The CDR3 sequence: CASSFGREAYETQYF. The CDR3 coding sequence is TGTGCCAGCAGCTTCGGCAGGGAGGCTTATGAGACCCAGTACTTC.

This clonotype was seen a handful of times. The rearrangement links TRBV4-3 to TRBJ2-6, with D uncertain. Trimming removed 0 bases from V and 0 bases from J, with 6 bases in between. In germline, CDR1 is LGHNA, CDR2 YSLEER. CDR3 length equals 16 residues. As DNA, the CDR3 is TGCGCCAGCAGCCAAGACCGACTCTCTGGGGCCAACGTCCTGACTTTC. Protein product: CASSQDRLSGANVLTF.

This clonotype appeared a few times. J is TRBJ2-6 and V is TRBV7-2; no clear D. The CDR3 has 15 residues. V lost 5 bases, J lost 0 bases, and 8 bases lay in between. Germline V gene lookup returns CDR1 SGHTA and CDR2 FQGNSA. The CDR3 reads CASSPDYSGANVLTF. The DNA for the CDR3 is TGTGCCAGCAGCCCGGATTACTCTGGGGCCAACGTCCTGACTTTC.

This clonotype was picked up a small number of times. The chain employs TRBV7-8 and TRBJ2-6, with D possibly being TRBD2 (5 bases). Germline V gene data show CDR1 as SGHVS and CDR2 as FQNEAQ. V dropped 5 bases and J dropped 0 bases, with 20 bases sitting between them. This CDR3 spans 19 amino acids. CDR3 coding DNA: TGTGCCAGCAGCCTAATCCGTGGAGGAAAGAGCTCTGGGGCCAACGTCCTGACTTTC. Its translation: CASSLIRGGKSSGANVLTF.

The chain has TRBV5-1 and TRBJ1-6; D perhaps matches TRBD1 (5 bases). The germline gives CDR1 SGHRS, CDR2 YFSETQ. The V and J ends lost 1 base and 11 bases respectively, with 7 bases between them. This CDR3 region has 12 residues. CDR3 nucleotide sequence: TGCGCCAGCAGCTTGTCAGGGCCACCCCTCCACTTT. It codes for CASSLSGPPLHF.

The chain carries TRBV27 and TRBJ2-6; D is uncertain. The CDR3 spans 13 residues. From germline, CDR1 is MNHEY and CDR2 SMNVEV (reference sequence). The ends were cut back, 8 bases at V and 0 bases at J, with 5 bases in the middle. This CDR3 reads CASRGSGANVLTF. In nucleotides, the CDR3 is TGTGCCAGCCGAGGCTCTGGGGCCAACGTCCTGACTTTC.